This T cell receptor beta chain originates from a study of tumor-infiltrating lymphocytes in primary liver carcinoma. A word on this clonotype: Its antigen is currently unknown. Germline is not matched at one junction end, which may reflect a read error.

The CDR3 runs 15 residues. Germline V lookup: CDR1 SGHNT, CDR2 YENEEA. From approximately 0.5 ug of total RNA, TCR beta-specific cDNA was reverse-transcribed using a constant-region primer. Libraries of TCR beta came from three nested multiplex PCR rounds with slightly modified ARM-PCR. For 10 cycles apiece, the opening two PCR rounds ran with TRBV1-TRBV30 forward primers and a C-beta reverse primer. MiXCR was run by TCRdb on the multiplex PCR reads, yielding one entry per CDR3 protein. Of some 100,000 distinct CDR3 sequences in the sample, about 62% are singletons; the top ten hold around 12%. From unsorted bulk tissue weighing about 17-30 mg, DNA and RNA were co-extracted. Tumor regions sampled: superior, inferior, left, right poles, and centre. Over 85% of the cells in every tumor sample were viable tumor cells. The study, taken as a whole, reports: Tumor region pairs shared more overlap than did tumor-adjacent and tumor-blood pairs.

This clonotype was sampled from a woman aged 55-75 years with primary liver carcinoma and hepatitis B virus infection. The sequenced material came from liver tumor tissue from sampling region 2. Specified subset: tumor region T2, inferior pole. The V call is TRBV11-3, the J call TRBJ1-2; 8 bases fit TRBD1. This CDR3 is CASSRSRGQPYGYTF. For the CDR3, the DNA is TGTGCCAGCAGCCGATCCAGGGGGCAGCCCTATGGTTACACCTTC.